This T cell receptor (beta chain) emerged from a study of shared clonotypes between healthy human individuals. Findings and limits, study-wide: A handful of donors showed sharing of approximately 5% of naive CD4 clonotypes.

Turning to this clone: The antigen remains unidentified.

The CDR3 is 17 amino acids. V was shortened by 0 bases and J by 4 bases, with 16 bases between the two germline ends. Per the germline V gene, CDR1 is PRHDT and CDR2 is FYEKMQ (reference sequence). Naive CD8 cells, CD45RO-negative and positively selected for CCR7, excluded terminally differentiated effector memory CD45RA+ cells. Healthy adults negative for HIV, lacking recent acute infections or vaccinations, served as donors. Donors were Caucasian adults residing in Nashville, Tennessee, USA. For every subset, genomic DNA was evenly distributed across several immunoSEQ plates. The protocol was immunoSEQ multiplex PCR, while the TCRdb copy is restricted to in-frame clones and leaves out a portion. The table includes under 1 million clones, about 96% detected once.

This rearrangement joins TRBV13 to TRBJ2-1, with D perhaps TRBD1 (6 bases). The sequence derives from a man aged 25 to 40 in good health. Source material: naive CD8+ T cells sorted from blood. The CDR3 nucleotides read TGTGCCAGCAGCTTAGGCACTACAGGGTCGGTGTACAATGAGCAGTTCTTC. It specifies CASSLGTTGSVYNEQFF. The entire variable domain, with the rest obtained from reference TRBV13 and TRBJ2-1, is as follows: AAGVIQSPRHLIKEKRETATLKCYPIPRHDTVYWYQQGPGQDPQFLISFYEKMQSDKGSIPDRFSAQQFSDYHSELNMSSLELGDSALYFCASSLGTTGSVYNEQFFGPGTRLTVL.